Following are 4 T cell receptor beta chains from one sample sequenced in a study of blood T cell repertoires in COVID-19. Sequencing was performed with immunoSEQ multiplex PCR; in TCRdb, only in-frame clones are kept and a portion is missing. The data hold approximately 230,000 clones, with just over 85% observed a single time. The sequencing sample was made of PBMCs or T cells enriched from blood (not recorded which). The source is a man aged 18 to 30 who had recovered from COVID-19.

The chain uses TRBV27 and TRBJ1-2; no reliable D call. This CDR3 comprises 14 residues. The germline CDR1 and CDR2 sequences are MNHEY and SMNVEV (reference sequence). V lost 4 bases, J lost 2 bases, and 11 bases lay in between. The CDR3 loop reads CASSSATENYGYTF. The CDR3 nucleotides read TGTGCCAGCAGTTCAGCTACAGAGAACTATGGCTACACCTTC.

Concerning this clone itself: Because it lacks the conserved phenylalanine or tryptophan at the end, this CDR3 is likely a read error. No DNA is shown, since the ends of the CDR3 on it are uncertain; the CDR3 is the one TCRdb lists. J is TRBJ1-1 and V is TRBV7-8. In germline, CDR1 is SGHVS, CDR2 FQNEAQ. The CDR3 spans 11 residues, counting both ends. CDR3 region: CASSPSLLGVL.

The chain couples TRBV24-1 to TRBJ1-1, with D perhaps TRBD1 (6 bases). The CDR3 spans 14 residues. V lost 7 bases and J lost 0, with 11 bases in between. In germline, CDR1 is KGHDR, CDR2 SFDVKD. The CDR3 spells CATSEGGLNTEAFF. DNA of the CDR3: TGTGCCACCAGCGAGGGGGGGCTGAACACTGAAGCTTTCTTT.

This rearrangement joins TRBV11-3 to TRBJ2-1; a possible D gene is TRBD2 (5 bases). Trimming took off 2 bases at V and 1 base at J, with 15 bases between the two ends. Germline CDR1 is SGHNT and CDR2 is YENEEA. The CDR3 runs 17 residues. CDR3 nucleotide sequence: TGTGCCAGCAGCTTATTTTCTGGGCTAGCATCCTACAATGAGCAGTTCTTC. It codes for CASSLFSGLASYNEQFF.